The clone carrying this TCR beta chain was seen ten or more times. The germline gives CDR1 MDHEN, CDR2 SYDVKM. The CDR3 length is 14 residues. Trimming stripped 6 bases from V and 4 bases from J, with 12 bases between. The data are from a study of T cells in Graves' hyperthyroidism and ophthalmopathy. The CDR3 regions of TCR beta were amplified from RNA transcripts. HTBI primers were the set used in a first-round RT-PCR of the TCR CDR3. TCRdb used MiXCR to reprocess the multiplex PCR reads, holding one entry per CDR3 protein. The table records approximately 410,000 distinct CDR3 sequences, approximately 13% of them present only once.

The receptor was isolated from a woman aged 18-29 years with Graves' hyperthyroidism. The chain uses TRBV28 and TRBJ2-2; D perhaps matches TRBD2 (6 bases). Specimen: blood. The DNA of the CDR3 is TGTGCCAGCAGCCGCGGGACGGGCACCGGGGAGCTGTTTTTT. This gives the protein CASSRGTGTGELFF.